Detailed here is one T cell receptor beta chain. Antigen unknown. Sequenced by immunoSEQ multiplex PCR; TCRdb stores in-frame clones only, minus some. The sample consists of 80,000 to 90,000 clones, about 90% of them appearing once. V was shortened by 3 bases and J by 4 bases, with 7 bases between the two germline ends. The CDR3 covers 14 residues. Germline V lookup: CDR1 KGHSH, CDR2 LQKENI. The data belong to a study of graft-versus-host responses after intestinal transplantation. Study-wide points: Subjects displaying graft-donor T cell macrochimerism possessed elevated graft-versus-host to host-versus-graft clonal ratios inside allografts.

The starting material was unstimulated CD4+ T cells sorted from spleen or lymph node cells, obtained before intestinal transplant. The chain links TRBV18 to TRBJ1-6, with a possible D match to TRBD1 (6 bases). The sequence was obtained from a human donor who received an intestinal transplant. The CDR3 nucleotides read TGTGCCAGCTCACCCGGACAGTATAATTCACCCCTCCACTTT. Translating gives CASSPGQYNSPLHF.